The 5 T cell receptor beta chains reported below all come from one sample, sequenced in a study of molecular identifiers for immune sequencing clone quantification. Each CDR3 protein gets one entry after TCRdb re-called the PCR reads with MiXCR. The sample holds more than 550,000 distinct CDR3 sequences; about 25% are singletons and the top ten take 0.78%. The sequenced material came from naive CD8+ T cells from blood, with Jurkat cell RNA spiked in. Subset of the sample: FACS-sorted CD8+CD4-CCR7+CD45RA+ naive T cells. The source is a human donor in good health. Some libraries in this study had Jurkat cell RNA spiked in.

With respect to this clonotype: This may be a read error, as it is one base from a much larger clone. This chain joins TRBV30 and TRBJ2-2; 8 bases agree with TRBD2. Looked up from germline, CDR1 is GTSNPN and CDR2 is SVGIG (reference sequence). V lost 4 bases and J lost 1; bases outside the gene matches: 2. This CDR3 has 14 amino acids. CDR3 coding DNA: TGTGCCTGGACAGCGGGAGTGAACACCGGGGAGCTGTTTTTT. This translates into CAWTAGVNTGELFF.

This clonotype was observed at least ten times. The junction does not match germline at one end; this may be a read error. The CDR3 is CASSPTSGAYGQYF. The CDR3 DNA reads as TGTGCCAGCAGTCCGACTAGCGGAGCCTACGGGCAGTACTTC. The chain uses TRBV4-2 and TRBJ2-7; 9 bases line up with TRBD2. Germline lookup yields CDR1 LGHNA and CDR2 YNFKEQ. CDR3 length: 14 amino acids.

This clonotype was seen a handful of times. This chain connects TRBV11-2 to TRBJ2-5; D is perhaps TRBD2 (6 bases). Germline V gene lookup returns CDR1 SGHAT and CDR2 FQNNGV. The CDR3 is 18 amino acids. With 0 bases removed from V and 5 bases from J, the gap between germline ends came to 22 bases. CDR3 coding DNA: TGTGCCAGCAGCTTAGAAGTTACCTGGGTGGAAGGAGGGGAGACCCAGTACTTC. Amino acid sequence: CASSLEVTWVEGGETQYF.

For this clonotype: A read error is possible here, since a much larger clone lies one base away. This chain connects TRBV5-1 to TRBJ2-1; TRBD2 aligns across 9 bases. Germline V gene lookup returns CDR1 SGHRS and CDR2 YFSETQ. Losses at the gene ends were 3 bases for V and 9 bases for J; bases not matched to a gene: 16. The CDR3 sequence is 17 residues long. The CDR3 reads CASSSPWVGREGREQFF. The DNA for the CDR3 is TGCGCCAGCAGCTCCCCGTGGGTAGGGCGGGAGGGCCGTGAGCAGTTCTTC. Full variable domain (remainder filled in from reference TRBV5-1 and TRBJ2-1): KAGVTQTPRYLIKTRGQQVTLSCSPISGHRSVSWYQQTPGQGLQFLFEYFSETQRNKGNFPGRFSGRQFSNSRSEMNVSTLELGDSALYLCASSSPWVGREGREQFFGPGTRLTVL.

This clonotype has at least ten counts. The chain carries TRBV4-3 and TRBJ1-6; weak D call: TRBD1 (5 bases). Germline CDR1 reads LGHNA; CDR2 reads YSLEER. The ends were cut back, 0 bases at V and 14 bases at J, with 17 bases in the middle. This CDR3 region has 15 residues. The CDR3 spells CASSQDYSFRGSLHF. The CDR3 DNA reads TGCGCCAGCAGCCAAGACTACTCTTTTCGGGGGTCCCTCCACTTT.